These T cell receptor beta chains were read from a single sample in a study of blood T cell repertoires in COVID-19. The protocol was immunoSEQ multiplex PCR, while the TCRdb copy is restricted to in-frame clones and leaves out a portion. Among approximately 340,000 clones listed, roughly 90% were seen once. The specimen was peripheral blood. These receptors were obtained from a man aged 25-45 years with COVID-19, enrolled during active disease. Both conserved end residues are part of each CDR3. A D gene is named only where the DNA matches it firmly. Some rows mark clone size as missing; the rest say once, few, many or name a class of expanded clone.

J gene	D gene	V gene	clone size	CDR3 length	CDR3 protein	CDR3 DNA
TRBJ1-6	-	TRBV3-1/TRBV3-2	-	15	CASSQVDRDNSPLHF	TGTGCCAGCAGCCAAGTTGACAGAGATAATTCACCCCTCCACTTT
TRBJ1-4	-	TRBV7-4	-	17	CASSLQGLRRANEKLFF	TGTGCCAGCAGCTTACAAGGGCTAAGGCGGGCTAATGAAAAACTGTTTTTT
TRBJ1-6	-	TRBV11-3	-	14	CASSGGSYNSPLHF	TGTGCCAGCAGCGGAGGCTCCTATAATTCACCCCTCCACTTT
TRBJ1-2	TRBD1	TRBV2	-	15	CASSGQVPSNYGYTF	TGTGCCAGCAGCGGACAGGTCCCATCTAACTATGGCTACACCTTC
TRBJ2-1	-	TRBV4-1	-	17	CASSQDPTSGTYNEQFF	TGCGCCAGCAGCCAAGATCCGACCTCAGGTACCTACAATGAGCAGTTCTTC
TRBJ2-7	TRBD1	TRBV27	-	14	CASSLDRVPYEQYF	TGTGCCAGCAGTCTAGACAGGGTTCCCTACGAGCAGTACTTC
TRBJ1-5	-	TRBV10-1	-	12	CASKESNQPQHF	TGCGCCAGCAAGGAGAGCAATCAGCCCCAGCATTTT
TRBJ2-4	-	TRBV19	-	16	CASSIDWGETKNIQYF	TGTGCCAGTAGTATAGACTGGGGGGAAACCAAAAACATTCAGTACTTC
TRBJ1-2	TRBD1	TRBV19	few	14	CASRERQGTDGYTF	TGTGCCAGTAGGGAGAGACAGGGGACGGATGGCTACACCTTC
TRBJ2-4	-	TRBV27	-	16	CASSLQGILGKNIQYF	TGTGCCAGCAGTCTACAGGGAATTCTGGGCAAAAACATTCAGTACTTC
TRBJ2-2	TRBD1	TRBV6-5	-	13	CASSYVRGRELFF	TGTGCCAGCAGTTACGTGAGGGGGCGGGAGCTGTTTTTT
TRBJ1-5	-	TRBV6-2/TRBV6-3	-	15	CASSSGGAGNQPQHF	TGTGCCAGCAGTTCCGGGGGGGCGGGCAATCAGCCCCAGCATTTT
TRBJ1-4	-	TRBV6-5	-	15	CASSYSGARGEKLFF	TGTGCCAGCAGTTACTCGGGGGCGAGAGGTGAAAAACTGTTTTTT
TRBJ2-2	TRBD2	TRBV7-9	once	16	CASSLGFSGSTGELFF	TGTGCCAGCAGCTTAGGGTTTAGCGGGAGCACCGGGGAGCTGTTTTTT